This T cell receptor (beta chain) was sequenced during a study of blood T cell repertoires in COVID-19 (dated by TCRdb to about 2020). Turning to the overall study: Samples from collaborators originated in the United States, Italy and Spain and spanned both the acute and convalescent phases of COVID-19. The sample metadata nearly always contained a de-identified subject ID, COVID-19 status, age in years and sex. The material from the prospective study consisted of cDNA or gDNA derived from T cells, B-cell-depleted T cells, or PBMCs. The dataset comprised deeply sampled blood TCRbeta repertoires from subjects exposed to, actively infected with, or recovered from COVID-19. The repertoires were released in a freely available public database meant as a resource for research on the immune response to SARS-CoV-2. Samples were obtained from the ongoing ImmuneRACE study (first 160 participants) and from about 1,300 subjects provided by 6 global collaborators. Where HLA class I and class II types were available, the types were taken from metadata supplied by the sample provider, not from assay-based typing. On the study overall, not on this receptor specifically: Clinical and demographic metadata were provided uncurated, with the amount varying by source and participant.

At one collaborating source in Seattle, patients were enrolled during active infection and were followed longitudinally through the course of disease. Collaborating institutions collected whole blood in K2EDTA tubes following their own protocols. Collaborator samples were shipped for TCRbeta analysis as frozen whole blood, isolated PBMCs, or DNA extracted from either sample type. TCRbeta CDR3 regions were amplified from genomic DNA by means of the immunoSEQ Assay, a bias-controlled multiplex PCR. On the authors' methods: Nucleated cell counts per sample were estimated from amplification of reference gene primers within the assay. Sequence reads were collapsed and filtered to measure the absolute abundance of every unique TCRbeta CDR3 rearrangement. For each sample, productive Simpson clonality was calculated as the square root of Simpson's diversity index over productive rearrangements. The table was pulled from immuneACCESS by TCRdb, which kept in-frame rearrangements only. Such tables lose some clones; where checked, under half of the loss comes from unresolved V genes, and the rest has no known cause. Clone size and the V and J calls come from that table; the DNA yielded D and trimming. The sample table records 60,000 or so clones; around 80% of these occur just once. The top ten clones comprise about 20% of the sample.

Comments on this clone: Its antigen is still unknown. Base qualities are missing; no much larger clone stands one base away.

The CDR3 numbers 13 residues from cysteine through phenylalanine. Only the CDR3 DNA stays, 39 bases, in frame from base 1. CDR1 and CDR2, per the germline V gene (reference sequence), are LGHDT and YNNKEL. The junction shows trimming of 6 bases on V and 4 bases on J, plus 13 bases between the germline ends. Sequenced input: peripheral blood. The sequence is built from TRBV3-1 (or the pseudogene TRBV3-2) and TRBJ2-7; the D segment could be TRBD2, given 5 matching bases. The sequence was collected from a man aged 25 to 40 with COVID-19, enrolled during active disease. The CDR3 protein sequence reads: CASSNNRGYEQYF. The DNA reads TGTGCCAGCAGTAACAACAGAGGGTACGAGCAGTACTTC.